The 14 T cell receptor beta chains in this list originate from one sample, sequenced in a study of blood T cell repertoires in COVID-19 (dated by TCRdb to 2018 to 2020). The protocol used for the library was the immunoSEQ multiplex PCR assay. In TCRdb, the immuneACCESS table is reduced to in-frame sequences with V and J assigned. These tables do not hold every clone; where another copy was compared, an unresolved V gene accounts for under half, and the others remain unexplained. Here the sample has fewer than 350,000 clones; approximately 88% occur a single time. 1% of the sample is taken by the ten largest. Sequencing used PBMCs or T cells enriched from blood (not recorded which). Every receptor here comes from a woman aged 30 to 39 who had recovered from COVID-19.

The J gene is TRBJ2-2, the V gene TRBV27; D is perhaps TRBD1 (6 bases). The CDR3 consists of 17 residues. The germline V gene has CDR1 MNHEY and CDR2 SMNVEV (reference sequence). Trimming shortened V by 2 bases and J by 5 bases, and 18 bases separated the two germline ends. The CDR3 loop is CASSLLPGALLTGELFF. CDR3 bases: TGTGCCAGCAGTTTACTCCCAGGGGCCCTACTGACCGGGGAGCTGTTTTTT.

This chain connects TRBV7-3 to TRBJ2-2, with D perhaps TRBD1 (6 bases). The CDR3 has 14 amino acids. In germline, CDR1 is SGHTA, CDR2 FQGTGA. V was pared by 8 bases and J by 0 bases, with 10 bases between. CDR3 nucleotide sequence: TGTGCCAGCCAGGACAGCCCGAACACCGGGGAGCTGTTTTTT. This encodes CASQDSPNTGELFF.

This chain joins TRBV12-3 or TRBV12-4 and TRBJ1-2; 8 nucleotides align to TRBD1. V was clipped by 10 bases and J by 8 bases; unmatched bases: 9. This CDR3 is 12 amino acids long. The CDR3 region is CATGQGRGGYTF. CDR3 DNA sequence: TGTGCCACCGGACAGGGTAGAGGAGGCTACACCTTC.

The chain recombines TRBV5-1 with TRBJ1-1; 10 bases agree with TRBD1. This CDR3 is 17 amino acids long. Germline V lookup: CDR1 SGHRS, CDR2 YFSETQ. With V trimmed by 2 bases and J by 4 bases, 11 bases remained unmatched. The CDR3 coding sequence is TGCGCCAGCAGCTTCGACAGGGGGCGGAGGGGTGGCACTGAAGCTTTCTTT. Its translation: CASSFDRGRRGGTEAFF.

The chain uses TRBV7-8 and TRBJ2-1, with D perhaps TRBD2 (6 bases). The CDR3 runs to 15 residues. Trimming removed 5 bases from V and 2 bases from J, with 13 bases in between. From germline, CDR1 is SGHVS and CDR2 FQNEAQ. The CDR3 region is CASSPELAAYNEQFF. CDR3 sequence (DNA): TGTGCCAGCAGCCCCGAACTAGCTGCCTACAATGAGCAGTTCTTC.

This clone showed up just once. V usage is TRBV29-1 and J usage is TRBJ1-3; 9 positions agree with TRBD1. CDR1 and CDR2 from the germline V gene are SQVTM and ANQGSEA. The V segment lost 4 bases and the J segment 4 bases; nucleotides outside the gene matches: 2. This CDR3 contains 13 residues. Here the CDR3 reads CSVGTGAGNTIYF. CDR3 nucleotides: TGCAGCGTTGGGACAGGGGCCGGAAACACCATATATTTT.

CDR3 residues: CASSFRLAGGGSGEQFF. CDR3 coding DNA: TGTGCCAGCAGTTTCCGACTAGCGGGAGGAGGGAGTGGTGAGCAGTTCTTC. The chain uses TRBV27 and TRBJ2-1, with TRBD2 matching over 13 bases. The CDR3 is made up of 17 amino acids. Germline V gene data show CDR1 as MNHEY and CDR2 as SMNVEV (reference sequence). After removal of 3 bases from V and 9 bases from J, the junction contained 11 bases not matched to a gene.

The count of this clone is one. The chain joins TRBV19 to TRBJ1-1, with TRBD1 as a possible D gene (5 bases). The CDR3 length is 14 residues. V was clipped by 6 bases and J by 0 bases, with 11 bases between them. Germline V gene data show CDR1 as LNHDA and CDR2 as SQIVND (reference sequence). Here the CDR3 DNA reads TGTGCCAGTAGCCCCAGGGTGCTGAACACTGAAGCTTTCTTT. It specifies CASSPRVLNTEAFF.

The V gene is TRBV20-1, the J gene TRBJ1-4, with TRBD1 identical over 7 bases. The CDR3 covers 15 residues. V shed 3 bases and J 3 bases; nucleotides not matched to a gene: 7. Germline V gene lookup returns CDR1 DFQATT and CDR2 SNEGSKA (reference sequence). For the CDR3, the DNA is TGCAGTGCTAGTGAGTCGACAGGGCCTAATGAAAAACTGTTTTTT. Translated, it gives CSASESTGPNEKLFF.

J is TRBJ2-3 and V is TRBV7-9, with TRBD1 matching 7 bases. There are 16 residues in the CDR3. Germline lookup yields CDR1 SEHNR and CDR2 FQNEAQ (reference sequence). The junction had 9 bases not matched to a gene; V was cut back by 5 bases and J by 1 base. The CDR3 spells CASSPDRSGRTDTQYF. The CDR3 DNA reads TGTGCCAGCAGCCCGGACAGGTCGGGTCGCACAGATACGCAGTATTTT.

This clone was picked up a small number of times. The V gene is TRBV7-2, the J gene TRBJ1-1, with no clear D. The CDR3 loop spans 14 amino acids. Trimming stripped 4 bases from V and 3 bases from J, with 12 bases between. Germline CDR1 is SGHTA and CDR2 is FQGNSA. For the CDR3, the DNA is TGTGCCAGCAGCTCACACCGGGGTTACACTGAAGCTTTCTTT. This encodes CASSSHRGYTEAFF.

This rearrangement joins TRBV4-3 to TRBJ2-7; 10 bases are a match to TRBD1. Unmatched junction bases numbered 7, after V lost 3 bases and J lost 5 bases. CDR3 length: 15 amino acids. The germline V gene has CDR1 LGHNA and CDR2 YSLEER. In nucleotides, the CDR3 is TGCGCCAGCAGCCAGCTGGGACAGGGGAGGGACGAGCAGTACTTC. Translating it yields CASSQLGQGRDEQYF.

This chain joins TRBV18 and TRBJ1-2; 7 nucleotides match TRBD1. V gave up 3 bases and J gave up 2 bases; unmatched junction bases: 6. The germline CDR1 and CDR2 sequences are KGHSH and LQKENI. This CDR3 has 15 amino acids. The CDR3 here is CASSPAQTGNYGYTF. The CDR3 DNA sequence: TGTGCCAGCTCACCCGCTCAGACAGGGAACTATGGCTACACCTTC.

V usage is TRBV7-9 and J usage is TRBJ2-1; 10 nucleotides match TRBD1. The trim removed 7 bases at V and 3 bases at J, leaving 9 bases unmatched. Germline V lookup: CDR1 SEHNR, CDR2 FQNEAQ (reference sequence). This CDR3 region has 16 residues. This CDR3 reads CASKTRDRGYYNEQFF. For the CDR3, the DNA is TGTGCCAGCAAGACCCGGGACAGGGGATACTACAATGAGCAGTTCTTC.